The 27 T cell receptor beta chains presented below share a single source sample, sequenced in a study of response to subunit inactivated influenza vaccine. TCRdb reprocessed the RT-PCR reads via MiXCR and lists one record per CDR3 protein. The table has over 450,000 distinct CDR3 sequences, 13% seen once; the top ten hold over 10%. This sample comprised PBMCs from blood, obtained 40 to 50 days after vaccination. All receptors derive from a man in his forties or fifties who received an inactivated influenza vaccine.

This clonotype was found a few times. The gene calls are TRBV18 and TRBJ2-3, with TRBD1 identical over 7 bases. CDR1 KGHSH and CDR2 LQKENI come from the germline V gene. Trimming removed 5 bases from V and 0 bases from J; junction bases left unmatched: 5. The CDR3 runs 15 residues. The CDR3 here is CASSKPTGSTDTQYF. The DNA of the CDR3 is TGTGCCAGCTCAAAACCGACAGGGAGCACAGATACGCAGTATTTT.

This clonotype was detected a few times. The chain has TRBV2 and TRBJ1-5; 8 bases map to TRBD1. CDR1 and CDR2 from the germline V gene are SNHLY and FYNNEI. V lost 2 bases and J lost 10; bases outside the gene matches: 10. The CDR3 length is 15 residues. The chain's CDR3 is CASSETSTGALPQHF. In nucleotides, the CDR3 is TGTGCCAGCAGTGAAACTTCGACAGGGGCTCTCCCCCAGCATTTT.

This clonotype was seen once. This chain joins TRBV11-2 and TRBJ2-1; 12 positions match TRBD2. The CDR3 is 18 amino acids. Germline CDR1 reads SGHAT; CDR2 reads FQNNGV. After removal of 4 bases from V and 7 bases from J, the junction contained 14 bases not matched to a gene. The CDR3 DNA sequence: TGTGCCAGCAGCTCCTCGCCAGGACTAGCGGGATCTCTGAATGAGCAGTTCTTC. Translated: CASSSSPGLAGSLNEQFF.

The chain carries TRBV6-1 and TRBJ2-1, with unresolved D. Germline CDR1 is MNHNS and CDR2 is SASEGT. CDR3 size: 13 residues. V was clipped by 6 bases and J by 8 bases, with 14 bases between them. The CDR3 region has the DNA TGTGCCAGCAGCCTCTCGGTTCACGATGAGCAGTTCTTC. Translated: CASSLSVHDEQFF.

This clonotype showed up many times. The chain uses TRBV20-1 and TRBJ2-3; maybe TRBD2 (5 bases). The ends were cut back, 4 bases at V and 2 bases at J, with 16 bases in the middle. The CDR3 length is 15 residues. Germline CDR1 reads DFQATT; CDR2 reads SNEGSKA (reference sequence). DNA of the CDR3: TGCAGTGCTACTGACACTAGGCAAAACACAGATACGCAGTATTTT. Its protein product is CSATDTRQNTDTQYF.

The chain employs TRBV11-1 and TRBJ1-2, with 9 bases lining up with TRBD1. The CDR3 is made up of 18 amino acids. J gave up 3 bases and V 2 bases, and 13 bases lay outside the gene matches. CDR1 and CDR2 (germline): SGHAT, FQDESV (reference sequence). The CDR3 region has the DNA TGTGCCAGCAGCTTATCCAATAAGGGGACAGGGAAGGACTATGGCTACACCTTC. This codes for CASSLSNKGTGKDYGYTF.

The chain uses TRBV11-2 and TRBJ2-7, with D perhaps being TRBD1 or TRBD2 (5 bases each). From germline, CDR1 is SGHAT and CDR2 FQNNGV. Deletions cut 1 base from V and 12 bases from J, with 16 bases between. The CDR3 length is 13 residues. The CDR3 bases are TGTGCCAGCAGCTTAGGGATCAACCGAGGGACGTACTTC. Protein sequence: CASSLGINRGTYF.

This chain uses TRBV20-1 with TRBJ2-1; TRBD2 agrees at 12 bases. The V and J ends lost 1 base and 9 bases, in that order; junction bases with no gene match: 7. Germline V gives CDR1 DFQATT, CDR2 SNEGSKA (reference sequence). CDR3 size: 15 residues. CDR3 in DNA: TGCAGTGCTAGAGTTCGACTAGCGGGAGATCGTGAGCAGTTCTTC. Its protein product is CSARVRLAGDREQFF.

This clonotype was counted many times. The chain links TRBV6-1 to TRBJ2-7; 7 bases line up with TRBD1. Germline values: CDR1 MNHNS, CDR2 SASEGT. After removal of 3 bases from V and 10 bases from J, the junction contained 9 bases not matched to a gene. CDR3 length: 13 amino acids. For the CDR3, the DNA is TGTGCCAGCAGTGATTTCGGGACAGCCAATCAGTACTTC. This codes for CASSDFGTANQYF.

This chain connects TRBV5-1 to TRBJ2-5; 11 bases line up with TRBD2. CDR1 SGHRS and CDR2 YFSETQ come from the germline V gene. CDR3 length: 16 residues. With 3 bases clipped from V and 5 bases from J, the junction kept 9 bases outside the gene matches. CDR3 sequence: CASSSGGTSGQETQYF. The CDR3 DNA follows: TGCGCCAGCAGCTCGGGCGGGACTAGCGGTCAGGAGACCCAGTACTTC.

This clonotype was picked up many times. This chain links TRBV11-1 with TRBJ2-1; D gene uncertain. V lost 1 base, J lost 9 bases, and 10 bases lay in between. Germline CDR1 is SGHAT and CDR2 is FQDESV (reference sequence). The CDR3 length is 13 residues. CDR3 DNA sequence: TGTGCCAGCAGCTTAGAAGCCGGACCTGAGCAGTTCTTC. Translating it yields CASSLEAGPEQFF.

This clonotype was detected a few times. The V and J genes are TRBV5-8 and TRBJ2-1, with unresolved D. CDR3 length: 14 amino acids. Germline CDR1 reads SGHTS; CDR2 reads YDEGEE. Trimming took off 1 base at V and 6 bases at J, with 11 bases between the two ends. The CDR3 spells CASSLRVVSNEQFF. In DNA form, the CDR3 reads TGTGCCAGCAGCTTGCGCGTAGTGAGCAATGAGCAGTTCTTC. Complete variable domain (other parts from reference TRBV5-8 and TRBJ2-1): EAGVTQSPTHLIKTRGQQATLRCSPISGHTSVYWYQQALGLGLQFLLWYDEGEERNRGNFPPRFSGRQFPNYSSELNVNALELEDSALYLCASSLRVVSNEQFFGPGTRLTVL.

The table lists this clonotype with many counts. The genes are TRBV3-1 and TRBJ2-2, with 11 bases aligning to TRBD2. Germline-derived CDR1 and CDR2 are LGHDT and YNNKEL (reference sequence). The CDR3 sequence is 15 residues long. V lost 5 bases to trimming and J lost 1 base; unmatched junction nucleotides: 0. CDR3 DNA sequence: TGTGCCAGCAGCGGGACTAGCGGGAACACCGGGGAGCTGTTTTTT. It codes for CASSGTSGNTGELFF. Supplemented by reference TRBV3-1 and TRBJ2-2, the full variable domain reads DTAVSQTPKYLVTQMGNDKSIKCEQNLGHDTMYWYKQDSKKFLKIMFSYNNKELIINETVPNRFSPKSPDKAHLNLHINSLELGDSAVYFCASSGTSGNTGELFFGEGSRLTVL.

V usage is TRBV24-1 and J usage is TRBJ1-2; tentatively, D is TRBD1 (5 bases). Germline values: CDR1 KGHDR, CDR2 SFDVKD. The CDR3 length is 13 residues. V was clipped by 4 bases and J by 0 bases, with 5 bases between them. CDR3 coding DNA: TGTGCCACCAGTGAACAGGCTAACTATGGCTACACCTTC. Translation gives CATSEQANYGYTF.

Many counts were recorded for this clonotype. This chain joins TRBV7-7 and TRBJ2-2, with 9 bases lining up with TRBD1. The CDR3 has 18 amino acids. With V trimmed by 5 bases and J by 7 bases, 17 bases remained unmatched. The V gene's germline CDR1 is SSHAT and CDR2 FNYEAQ (reference sequence). The CDR3, as DNA: TGTGCCAGCAGCCCCCGGATACAGGGGGCGGGGAAAGGCGGGGAGCTGTTTTTT. Translated: CASSPRIQGAGKGGELFF.

This clonotype has at least ten counts. The chain uses TRBV15 and TRBJ1-5; D gene ambiguous. The CDR3 is 8 amino acids. Germline CDR1 LNHNV, CDR2 YYDKDF (reference sequence). CDR3 nucleotide sequence: TGTAGCAATCAGCCCCAGCATTTT. Its translation is CSNQPQHF.

The chain has TRBV27 and TRBJ2-3; 10 bases are shared with TRBD2. The CDR3 length is 17 residues. With 2 bases clipped from V and 4 bases from J, the junction kept 9 bases outside the gene matches. Germline V gene data show CDR1 as MNHEY and CDR2 as SMNVEV (reference sequence). The CDR3, as DNA: TGTGCCAGCAGTTTACGGCCCCGGCTAGCGGGAGCAGATACGCAGTATTTT. Translation gives CASSLRPRLAGADTQYF.

The chain has TRBV20-1 and TRBJ2-3; weak D call: TRBD2 (5 bases). With 4 bases removed from V and 1 base from J, the gap between germline ends came to 9 bases. Germline CDR1 and CDR2: DFQATT and SNEGSKA (reference sequence). The CDR3 loop spans 13 amino acids. The CDR3 spells CSATDFRTDTQYF. In DNA form, the CDR3 reads TGCAGTGCTACGGACTTTCGCACAGATACGCAGTATTTT.

This clonotype was seen only once. The chain carries TRBV14 and TRBJ1-1, with D uncertain. There are 15 residues in the CDR3. Germline CDR1 and CDR2: SGHDN and FVKESK. Trimming took off 3 bases at V and 1 base at J, with 12 bases between the two ends. The CDR3 DNA reads TGTGCCAGCAGCCACCCGCGACCGGGGAACACTGAAGCTTTCTTT. As protein: CASSHPRPGNTEAFF. Drawing the rest from reference TRBV14 and TRBJ1-1, the complete variable domain is EAGVTQFPSHSVIEKGQTVTLRCDPISGHDNLYWYRRVMGKEIKFLLHFVKESKQDESGMPNNRFLAERTGGTYSTLKVQPAELEDSGVYFCASSHPRPGNTEAFFGQGTRLTVV.

This clonotype was found a few times. The gene calls are TRBV7-9 and TRBJ1-6, with 8 bases aligning to TRBD1. The V segment lost 4 bases and the J segment 10 bases; nucleotides outside the gene matches: 6. Germline lookup yields CDR1 SEHNR and CDR2 FQNEAQ (reference sequence). The CDR3 has 14 amino acids. CDR3 bases: TGTGCCAGCAGCTCGGACAGGGTGGAATCACCCCTCCACTTT. This encodes CASSSDRVESPLHF.

The genes are TRBV6-5 and TRBJ1-1; 11 nucleotides agree with TRBD1. There are 15 residues in the CDR3. Looked up from germline, CDR1 is MNHEY and CDR2 is SVGAGI. With V trimmed by 0 bases and J by 4 bases, 1 base remained unmatched. The CDR3 loop is CASSYSGTGGTEAFF. In DNA, the CDR3 is TGTGCCAGCAGTTACTCAGGGACAGGGGGCACTGAAGCTTTCTTT.

This chain links TRBV9 with TRBJ2-5; 7 positions agree with TRBD2. The CDR3 covers 15 residues. Trimming took 1 base from V and 1 from J; bases not matched to a gene: 4. Looked up from germline, CDR1 is SGDLS and CDR2 is YYNGEE. CDR3: CASSVSSGSQETQYF. CDR3 nucleotide sequence: TGTGCCAGCAGCGTATCTAGCGGATCCCAAGAGACCCAGTACTTC.

This clonotype has just a few counts. The chain joins TRBV6-4 to TRBJ2-1; D ambiguous. With 0 bases removed from V and 5 bases from J, the gap between germline ends came to 14 bases. Germline V gene sequence: CDR1 MRHNA, CDR2 SNTAGT. The CDR3 spans 16 residues. The CDR3 is CASSDSISLGNNEQFF. The CDR3 bases are TGTGCCAGCAGTGACTCGATTAGTTTGGGGAACAATGAGCAGTTCTTC.

V is TRBV5-6 and J is TRBJ2-5; D uncertain. The CDR3 length is 13 residues. Germline CDR1 and CDR2: SGHDT and YYEEEE. The germline V and J ends were trimmed by 0 bases and 2 bases, with 5 bases remaining between them. The CDR3 bases are TGTGCCAGCAGCTTGGACAATCAAGAGACCCAGTACTTC. Protein sequence: CASSLDNQETQYF.

This chain joins TRBV5-1 and TRBJ1-1, with 7 bases that match TRBD1. The CDR3 sequence is 17 residues long. Germline values: CDR1 SGHRS, CDR2 YFSETQ. V was clipped by 0 bases and J by 1 base; unmatched bases: 9. CDR3 DNA: TGCGCCAGCAGCTTGGAAAAGGGACAGTTTGAGAACACTGAAGCTTTCTTT. This translates into CASSLEKGQFENTEAFF.

The chain couples TRBV20-1 to TRBJ1-1; TRBD1 might be the D (6 bases). The CDR3 has 11 amino acids. Trimming left V 3 bases short and J 8 bases short, with 10 bases between. Germline V CDR1 and CDR2: DFQATT, SNEGSKA (reference sequence). The DNA for the CDR3 is TGCAGTGCTAGTCTTGGGGGCGAAGCTTTCTTT. It codes for CSASLGGEAFF.

Only a few counts were recorded for this clonotype. This chain links TRBV20-1 with TRBJ2-3, with D tentatively TRBD2 (6 bases). With 7 bases removed from V and 1 base from J, the gap between germline ends came to 9 bases. The CDR3 is 12 amino acids. Germline V gene lookup returns CDR1 DFQATT and CDR2 SNEGSKA (reference sequence). The CDR3 coding sequence is TGCAGTGGTGGGACTCGCACAGATACGCAGTATTTT. Translating it yields CSGGTRTDTQYF.